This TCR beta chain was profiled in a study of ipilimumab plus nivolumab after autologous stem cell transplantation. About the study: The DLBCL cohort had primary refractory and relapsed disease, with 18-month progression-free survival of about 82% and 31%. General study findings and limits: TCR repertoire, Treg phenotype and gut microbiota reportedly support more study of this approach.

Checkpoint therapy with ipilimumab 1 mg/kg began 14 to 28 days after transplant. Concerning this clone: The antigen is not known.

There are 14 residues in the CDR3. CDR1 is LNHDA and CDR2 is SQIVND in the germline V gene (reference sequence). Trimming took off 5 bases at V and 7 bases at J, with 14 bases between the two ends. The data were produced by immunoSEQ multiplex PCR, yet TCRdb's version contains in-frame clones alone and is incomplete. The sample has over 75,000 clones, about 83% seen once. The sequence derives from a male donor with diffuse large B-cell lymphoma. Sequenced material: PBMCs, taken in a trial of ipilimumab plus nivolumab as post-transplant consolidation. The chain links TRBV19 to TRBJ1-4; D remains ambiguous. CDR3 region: CASSETGMGEKLFF. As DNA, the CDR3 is TGTGCCAGTAGTGAAACGGGGATGGGTGAAAAACTGTTTTTT. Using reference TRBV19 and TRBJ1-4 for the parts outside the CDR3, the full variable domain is DGGITQSPKYLFRKEGQNVTLSCEQNLNHDAMYWYRQDPGQGLRLIYYSQIVNDFQKGDIAEGYSVSREKKESFPLTVTSAQKNPTAFYLCASSETGMGEKLFFGSGTQLSVL.